These 8 T cell receptor beta chains originate from one sample sequenced in a study of cytotoxic CD8 clonotypes in ibrutinib-treated CLL. Profiled with immunoSEQ multiplex PCR; TCRdb holds only in-frame clones, not every one. This sample has over 250,000 clones; roughly four fifths occur once, and the top ten carry approximately 5.1%. The sequencing used PBMCs, collected at disease progression, from a patient treated with ibrutinib. The receptors were gathered from a human donor with chronic lymphocytic leukemia.

This sequence joins TRBV7-8 and TRBJ2-1, with 7 nucleotides matching TRBD1. CDR3 length equals 15 residues. With V trimmed by 3 bases and J by 3 bases, 5 bases remained unmatched. Per germline, CDR1 SGHVS and CDR2 FQNEAQ. The CDR3 coding sequence is TGTGCCAGCAGCTTCGGGACAGCCGTCTACAATGAGCAGTTCTTC. This encodes CASSFGTAVYNEQFF.

This rearrangement joins TRBV27 to TRBJ2-7; D not resolved. Trimming cost V 11 bases and J 5 bases, with 7 bases left between them. This CDR3 region has 9 residues. CDR1 MNHEY and CDR2 SMNVEV come from the germline V gene (reference sequence). CDR3: CAVGHEQYF. The DNA for the CDR3 is TGTGCCGTAGGCCACGAGCAGTACTTC.

This clone was seen a single time. The CDR3 protein is CASSLDGGFADTQYF. The CDR3 coding sequence is TGTGCCAGCAGCTTAGATGGAGGGTTCGCAGATACGCAGTATTTT. The chain carries TRBV7-8 and TRBJ2-3; D possibly corresponds to TRBD2 (6 bases). The length of the CDR3 is 15 residues. Germline-derived CDR1 and CDR2 are SGHVS and FQNEAQ. V lost 1 base, J lost 4 bases, and 12 bases lay in between.

This clone was seen a single time. The rearrangement links TRBV28 to TRBJ2-7, with D possibly TRBD2 on 6 matching bases. The CDR3 loop spans 14 amino acids. Trimming shortened V by 5 bases and J by 5 bases, and 16 bases separated the two germline ends. Germline lookup yields CDR1 MDHEN and CDR2 SYDVKM. The CDR3 DNA reads TGTGCCAGCAGTCCCGGGACTGGATTTGACGAGCAGTACTTC. Encoded protein: CASSPGTGFDEQYF.

This chain links TRBV6-6 with TRBJ1-2, with 8 bases fitting TRBD1. The CDR3 extends over 15 amino acids. The germline gives CDR1 MNHNY, CDR2 SVGAGI (reference sequence). Losses at the gene ends were 6 bases for V and 4 bases for J; bases not matched to a gene: 10. The CDR3 loop reads CASRQPTGAGYGYTF. For the CDR3, the DNA is TGTGCCAGCAGACAACCGACAGGGGCGGGCTATGGCTACACCTTC.

V usage is TRBV2 and J usage is TRBJ1-4; D might be TRBD1 (5 bases). Germline loops: CDR1 SNHLY, CDR2 FYNNEI. The CDR3 loop spans 14 amino acids. Trimming removed 7 bases at V and 2 bases at J, with 11 bases between. CDR3: CASTAGGTNEKLFF. The CDR3, as DNA: TGTGCCAGCACGGCCGGGGGGACTAATGAAAAACTGTTTTTT.

The chain uses TRBV21-1 and TRBJ1-2. TRBV21-1 is deemed a pseudogene. The CDR3 has 10 residues. CDR3: CASIGEGYTF. CDR3 in DNA: TGTGCCAGCATTGGGGAGGGCTACACCTTC.

The rearrangement links TRBV11-1 to TRBJ2-5; D not resolved. V was clipped by 4 bases and J by 5 bases, with 17 bases between them. Germline CDR1 reads SGHAT; CDR2 reads FQDESV (reference sequence). The length of the CDR3 is 15 residues. CDR3 DNA: TGTGCCAGCAGCTCCCGTTCACGAAATGGGGAGACCCAGTACTTC. It specifies CASSSRSRNGETQYF. Together with reference TRBV11-1 and TRBJ2-5, the CDR3 gives the full variable domain: EAEVAQSPRYKITEKSQAVAFWCDPISGHATLYWYRQILGQGPELLVQFQDESVVDDSQLPKDRFSAERLKGVDSTLKIQPAELGDSAMYLCASSSRSRNGETQYFGPGTRLLVL.